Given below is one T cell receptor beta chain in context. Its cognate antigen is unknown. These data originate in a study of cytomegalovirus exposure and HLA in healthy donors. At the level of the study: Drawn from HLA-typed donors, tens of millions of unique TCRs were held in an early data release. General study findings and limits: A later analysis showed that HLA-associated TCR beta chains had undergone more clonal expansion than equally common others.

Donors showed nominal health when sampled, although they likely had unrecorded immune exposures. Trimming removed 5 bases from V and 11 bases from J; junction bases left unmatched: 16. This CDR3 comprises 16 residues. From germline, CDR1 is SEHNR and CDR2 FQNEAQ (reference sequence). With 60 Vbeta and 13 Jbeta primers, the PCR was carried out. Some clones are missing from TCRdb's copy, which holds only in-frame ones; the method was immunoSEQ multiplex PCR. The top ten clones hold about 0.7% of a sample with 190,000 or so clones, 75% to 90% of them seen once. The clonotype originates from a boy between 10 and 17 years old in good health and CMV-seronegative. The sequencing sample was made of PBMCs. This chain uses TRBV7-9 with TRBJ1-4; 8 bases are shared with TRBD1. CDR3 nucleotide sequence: TGTGCCAGCAGCCGGATACGACAGGGGCTTCGGGGGAAACTGTTTTTT. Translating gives CASSRIRQGLRGKLFF.